This T cell receptor beta chain was sequenced for a study of regulatory T cells in long-lasting Graves disease. Study-wide context: Over 5 years of antithyroid drugs with positive TSH receptor antibodies was taken to mean persistent Graves' disease.

The sample's time point: persistent/refractory GD, antithyroid drugs over 5 years with positive TRAb. Extracted PBMC RNA gave rise to the TCR library. To note about this clonotype: Its target is unknown.

CDR1 and CDR2 (germline): MDHEN, SYDVKM. Germline trimming cut 5 bases from V and 3 bases from J; bases unmatched to any gene: 12. The CDR3 spans 17 residues. Both iRepertoire HTBI primers and Arm-PCR of CDR3 regions were used to build the TCR beta libraries. TCRdb re-analysed the multiplex PCR reads in MiXCR, keeping a single row per CDR3 protein. The table lists more than 300,000 distinct CDR3 sequences, 23% of them singletons, with around 30% in the top ten. Whole-study results and caveats: Thyroid tissue went unexamined; only peripheral blood was analyzed. New patients shared around 920 public clonotypes, fewer than the 2,500 to 3,000 shared by persistent patients. Persistent disease showed a preference for TRBV28, TRBJ1-2 and TRBJ2-5.

Material: peripheral blood mononuclear cells (PBMCs), obtained when the disease was refractory, from a patient treated with antithyroid drugs. This clonotype was sampled from a woman aged 40 to 50 with Graves disease. The rearrangement joins TRBV28 to TRBJ2-1; 8 bases are a match to TRBD2. The CDR3, as DNA: TGTGCCAGCAGTCCGGGAGGGAGGCCCCGGAGCTACAATGAGCAGTTCTTC. Amino acid sequence: CASSPGGRPRSYNEQFF.